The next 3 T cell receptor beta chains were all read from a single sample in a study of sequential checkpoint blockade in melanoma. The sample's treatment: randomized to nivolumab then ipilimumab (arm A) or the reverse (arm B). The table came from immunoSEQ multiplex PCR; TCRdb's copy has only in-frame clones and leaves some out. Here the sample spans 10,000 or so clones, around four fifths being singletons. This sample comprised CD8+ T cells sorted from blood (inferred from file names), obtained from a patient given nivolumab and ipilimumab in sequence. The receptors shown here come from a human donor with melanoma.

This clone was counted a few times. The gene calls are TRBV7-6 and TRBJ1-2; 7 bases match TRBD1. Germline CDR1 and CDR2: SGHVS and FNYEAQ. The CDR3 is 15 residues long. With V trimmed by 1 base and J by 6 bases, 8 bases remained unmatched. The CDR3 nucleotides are TGTGCCAGCAGCTTAGAGGGGGCGACAGTCGATGGCTACACCTTC. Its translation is CASSLEGATVDGYTF.

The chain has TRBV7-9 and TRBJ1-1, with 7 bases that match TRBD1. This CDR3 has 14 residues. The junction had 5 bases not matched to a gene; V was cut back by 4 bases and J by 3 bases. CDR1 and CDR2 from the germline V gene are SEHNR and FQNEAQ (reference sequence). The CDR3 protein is CASSWETGHTEAFF. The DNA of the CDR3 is TGTGCCAGCAGCTGGGAGACAGGGCACACTGAAGCTTTCTTT.

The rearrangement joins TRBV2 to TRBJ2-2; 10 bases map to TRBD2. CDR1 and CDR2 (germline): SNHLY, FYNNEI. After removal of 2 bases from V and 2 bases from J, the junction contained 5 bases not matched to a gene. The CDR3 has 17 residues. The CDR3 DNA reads TGTGCCAGCAGTGAACGCTTAGCGGGAGGCAACACCGGGGAGCTGTTTTTT. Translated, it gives CASSERLAGGNTGELFF.